The 5 T cell receptor beta chains reported below all come from one sample, sequenced in a study of CD8 T cells in Susac syndrome. After extraction with the RNeasy kit, about 0.45 to 1 ug of the RNA was reverse transcribed using random hexamers. Via MiXCR, TCRdb re-called the immunoSEQ multiplex PCR reads, giving one row per CDR3 protein. Of under 150,000 distinct CDR3 sequences in the sample, roughly 80% were seen once. Sequencing input: CD8+ T cells from PBMCs. Receptor source: a human donor with multiple sclerosis.

The rearrangement uses TRBV4-3 and TRBJ2-7, with D possibly matching TRBD2 (5 bases). Germline CDR1 LGHNA, CDR2 YSLEER. CDR3 size: 20 residues. V was cut by 0 bases and J by 3 bases, with 27 bases left in between. CDR3 nucleotide sequence: TGCGCCAGCAGCCAAGATCCTTGGAGCGGACTTCAAGGAGCCGACTACGAGCAGTACGTC. Its protein is CASSQDPWSGLQGADYEQYV.

This chain links TRBV28 with TRBJ2-7; D possibly corresponds to TRBD2 (6 bases). Germline CDR1 MDHEN, CDR2 SYDVKM. Trimming took off 7 bases at V and 4 bases at J, with 8 bases between the two ends. The CDR3 covers 11 residues. The CDR3, as DNA: TGTGCCAGCAATGGGGGGTACGAGCAGTACTTC. It specifies CASNGGYEQYF.

CDR3 residues: CASSSQSSGGALTRETQYF. The CDR3 DNA follows: TGTGCCAGCAGCTCCCAGTCCAGCGGGGGGGCGTTGACGCGGGAGACCCAGTACTTC. V and J are TRBV5-6 and TRBJ2-5; 10 bases line up with TRBD2. The CDR3 totals 19 residues. The V and J ends lost 3 bases and 5 bases, in that order; junction bases with no gene match: 19. Per germline, CDR1 SGHDT and CDR2 YYEEEE.

The chain employs TRBV7-9 and TRBJ2-6; 9 nucleotides line up with TRBD1. CDR1 is SEHNR and CDR2 is FQNEAQ in the germline V gene (reference sequence). V shed 6 bases, J shed 0 bases, and the junction held 6 bases outside the gene matches. The CDR3 loop spans 17 amino acids. The CDR3 sequence is CASRGQGLSSGANVLTF. CDR3 nucleotides: TGTGCCAGCAGGGGACAGGGTTTAAGCTCTGGGGCCAACGTCCTGACTTTC.

This rearrangement joins TRBV2 to TRBJ1-5; 7 bases fit TRBD1. The CDR3 runs 14 residues. Losses at the gene ends were 5 bases for V and 2 bases for J; bases not matched to a gene: 3. Germline V gene lookup returns CDR1 SNHLY and CDR2 FYNNEI. The CDR3 here is CASSPGGRNQPQHF. DNA for the CDR3: TGTGCCAGCAGTCCAGGGGGACGCAATCAGCCCCAGCATTTT.